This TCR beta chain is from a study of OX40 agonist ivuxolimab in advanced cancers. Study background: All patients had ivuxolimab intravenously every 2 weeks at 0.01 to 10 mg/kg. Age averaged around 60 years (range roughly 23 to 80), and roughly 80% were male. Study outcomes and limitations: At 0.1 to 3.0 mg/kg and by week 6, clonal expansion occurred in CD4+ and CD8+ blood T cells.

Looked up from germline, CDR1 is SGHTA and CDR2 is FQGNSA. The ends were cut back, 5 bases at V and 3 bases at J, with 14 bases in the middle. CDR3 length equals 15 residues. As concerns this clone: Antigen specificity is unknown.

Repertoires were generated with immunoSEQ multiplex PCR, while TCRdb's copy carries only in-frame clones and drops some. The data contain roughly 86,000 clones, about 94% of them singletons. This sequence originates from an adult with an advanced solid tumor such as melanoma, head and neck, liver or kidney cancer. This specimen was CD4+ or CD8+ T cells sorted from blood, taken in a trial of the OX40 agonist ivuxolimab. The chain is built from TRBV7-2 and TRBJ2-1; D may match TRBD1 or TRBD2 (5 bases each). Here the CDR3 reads CASSQDPGSYNEQFF. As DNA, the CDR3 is TGTGCCAGCAGCCAAGACCCAGGGAGCTACAATGAGCAGTTCTTC.